The sample holds many counts of the clone carrying this T cell receptor beta chain. As yet, its antigen is unknown. These data belong to a study of regulatory T cells in long-lasting Graves disease. Study summary: It was over 5 years of antithyroid drugs, with positive TSH receptor antibodies, that meant persistent Graves' disease.

The study's findings and limits: Persistent patients shared more public clonotypes (about 3,000) than newly diagnosed patients (approximately 1,000). It was in persistent disease that TRBV28, TRBJ1-2 and TRBJ2-5 were favored.

The CDR3 consists of 15 residues. V was cut by 1 base and J by 0 bases, with 6 bases left in between. Per the germline V gene, CDR1 is SNHLY and CDR2 is FYNNEI. Construction of TCR beta libraries relied on iRepertoire HTBI primers and on Arm-PCR targeting CDR3 regions. TCRdb fed the multiplex PCR reads into MiXCR, producing one record per CDR3 protein. The table lists over 300,000 distinct CDR3 sequences, around 20% of them singletons. The sample's time point: persistent/refractory GD, antithyroid drugs over 5 years with positive TRAb. From RNA extracted from PBMCs, the TCR library was made. An endocrinology department in Xi'an, China, supplied the patients.

The receptor was isolated from a female donor with Graves disease. Sequenced here: peripheral blood mononuclear cells (PBMCs), sampled when the disease was refractory, from a patient treated with antithyroid drugs. The chain carries TRBV2 and TRBJ1-4; D call uncertain. DNA of the CDR3: TGTGCCAGCAGTGAAGGGCCCGCAACTAATGAAAAACTGTTTTTT. It yields the protein CASSEGPATNEKLFF.